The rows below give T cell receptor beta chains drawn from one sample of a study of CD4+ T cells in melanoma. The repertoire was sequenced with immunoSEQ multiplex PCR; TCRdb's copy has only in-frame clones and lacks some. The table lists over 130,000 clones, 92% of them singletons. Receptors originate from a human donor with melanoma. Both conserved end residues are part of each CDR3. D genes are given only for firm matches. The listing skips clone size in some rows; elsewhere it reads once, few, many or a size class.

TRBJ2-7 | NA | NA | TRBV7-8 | CASSLGATGVSRTSYEQYF | TGTGCCAGCAGCTTAGGTGCGACAGGAGTATCAAGGACTTCCTACGAGCAGTACTTC
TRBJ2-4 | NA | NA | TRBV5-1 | CASSLEGGSGNIQYF | TGCGCCAGCAGCTTGGAGGGGGGCAGTGGAAACATTCAGTACTTC
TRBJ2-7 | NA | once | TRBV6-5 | CASSYTGYANYEQYF | TGTGCCAGCAGTTACACGGGATACGCCAACTACGAGCAGTACTTC
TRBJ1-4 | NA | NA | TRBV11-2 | CASSRSGQANEKLFF | TGTGCCAGCAGCCGAAGCGGACAAGCGAATGAAAAACTGTTTTTT
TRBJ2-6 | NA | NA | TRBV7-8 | CASSLFGAGANVLTF | TGTGCCAGCAGCTTATTCGGGGCTGGGGCCAACGTCCTGACTTTC
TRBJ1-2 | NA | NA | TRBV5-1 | CASSGLGQHGYTF | TGCGCCAGCAGCGGTTTGGGGCAGCATGGCTACACCTTC
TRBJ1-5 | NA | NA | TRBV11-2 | CASSSGPNQPQHF | TGTGCCAGCAGCTCCGGGCCGAATCAGCCCCAGCATTTT
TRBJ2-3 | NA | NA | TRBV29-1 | CSVDTDTQYF | TGCAGCGTTGACACAGATACGCAGTATTTT
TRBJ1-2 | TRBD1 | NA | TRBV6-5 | CASSYSGQGKHGYTF | TGTGCCAGCAGTTACAGTGGACAGGGGAAACATGGCTACACCTTC
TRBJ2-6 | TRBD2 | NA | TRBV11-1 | CASSLQTGRAGANVLTF | TGTGCCAGCAGTTTACAAACGGGGAGGGCTGGGGCCAACGTCCTGACTTTC
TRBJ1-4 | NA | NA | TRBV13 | CASSLRTYSAEKLFF | TGTGCCAGCAGCTTGAGGACCTATTCAGCGGAAAAACTGTTTTTT
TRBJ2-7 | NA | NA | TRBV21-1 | CASSKAPAPYEQYF | TGTGCCAGCAGCAAAGCCCCGGCCCCCTACGAGCAGTACTTC
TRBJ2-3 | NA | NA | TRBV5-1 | CASSLDAGASDTQYF | TGCGCCAGCAGCTTGGATGCGGGGGCATCAGATACGCAGTATTTT
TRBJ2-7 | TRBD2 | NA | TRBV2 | CAIKITSGGREQYF | TGTGCCATCAAGATAACTAGCGGGGGTCGCGAGCAGTACTTC
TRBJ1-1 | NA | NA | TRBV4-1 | CASSPKKPSRPSTEAFF | TGCGCCAGCAGCCCAAAAAAGCCAAGCAGACCAAGCACTGAAGCTTTCTTT
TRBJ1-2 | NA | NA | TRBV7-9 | CASRQQGGMRYGYTF | TGTGCCAGCAGGCAACAAGGAGGAATGCGCTATGGCTACACCTTC
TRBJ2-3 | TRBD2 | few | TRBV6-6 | CASRTAGATDTQYF | TGTGCCAGTAGAACAGCGGGGGCCACAGATACGCAGTATTTT
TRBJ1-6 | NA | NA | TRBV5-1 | CASSLDGLVSPLHF | TGCGCCAGCAGCTTGGATGGTTTGGTTTCACCCCTCCACTTT
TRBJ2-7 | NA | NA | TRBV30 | CAWRGGASYEQYF | TGTGCCTGGAGAGGAGGGGCCTCCTACGAGCAGTACTTC
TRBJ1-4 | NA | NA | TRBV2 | CASSIGPEKLFF | TGTGCCAGCAGTATTGGGCCTGAAAAACTGTTTTTT
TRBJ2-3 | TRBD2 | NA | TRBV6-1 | CAGRTSGGPTDTQYF | TGTGCCGGGAGGACTAGCGGGGGGCCTACAGATACGCAGTATTTT
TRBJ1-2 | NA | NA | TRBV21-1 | CASSKRMSGNYGYTF | TGTGCCAGCAGCAAAAGAATGAGCGGGAACTATGGCTACACCTTC
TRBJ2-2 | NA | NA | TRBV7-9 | CASSLAIGGGDWNTGELFF | TGTGCCAGCAGCTTAGCGATTGGAGGGGGCGACTGGAACACCGGGGAGCTGTTTTTT
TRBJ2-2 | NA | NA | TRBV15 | CATSRGGGFTGELFF | TGTGCCACCAGCAGAGGGGGGGGCTTCACCGGGGAGCTGTTTTTT